Following are 25 T cell receptor beta chains from one sample sequenced in a study of human T cells and chemical hapten exposure. Noted time point: healthy volunteer bleed at 2 weeks. Total RNA came from unfractionated whole blood. Via MiXCR, TCRdb re-called the RACE reads, giving one row per CDR3 protein. Here the sample spans over 100,000 distinct CDR3 sequences, approximately 9% being singletons. The sequencing sample was made of whole blood. The receptors were sampled from a male donor in good health. Some clones in this sample may be carry-over from other donors' samples.

This clonotype was recorded many times. The chain links TRBV20-1 to TRBJ2-2; 7 bases fit TRBD2. The CDR3 totals 15 residues. The V gene's germline CDR1 is DFQATT and CDR2 SNEGSKA (reference sequence). V lost 0 bases, J lost 4 bases, and 5 bases stayed unmatched. Written as DNA, the CDR3 is TGCAGTGCTAGAGATCCTCGGGGGGTCACCGGGGAGCTGTTTTTT. Translating gives CSARDPRGVTGELFF.

The V call is TRBV12-3 or TRBV12-4, the J call TRBJ2-1; D gene unclear. CDR3 length: 16 residues. Trimming left V 2 bases short and J 0 bases short, with 11 bases between. This chain's CDR3 is CASSLTRTSSYNEQFF. The CDR3 nucleotides read TGTGCCAGCAGTTTAACGCGAACGAGCTCCTACAATGAGCAGTTCTTC.

The table lists this clonotype with a few counts. V and J are TRBV10-1 and TRBJ2-7; the D is unclear. V was shortened by 3 bases and J by 5 bases, with 17 bases between the two germline ends. Per the germline V gene, CDR1 is WNHNN and CDR2 is SYGVQD (reference sequence). This CDR3 comprises 15 residues. The CDR3 DNA sequence: TGCGCCAGCAGTGAAAGTCGGCTGAACCTGGACGAGCAGTACTTC. This codes for CASSESRLNLDEQYF.

The chain carries TRBV7-2 and TRBJ2-3, with no clear D. Deletions cut 5 bases from V and 4 bases from J, with 10 bases between. The germline V gene has CDR1 SGHTA and CDR2 FQGNSA. The CDR3 totals 13 residues. The chain's CDR3 is CASSPRAADTQYF. The CDR3 DNA follows: TGTGCCAGCAGCCCCCGGGCGGCAGATACGCAGTATTTT.

This clonotype has ten or more counts. The chain uses TRBV6-2 or TRBV6-3 and TRBJ2-7; 14 bases agree with TRBD2. The junction had 7 bases not matched to a gene; V was cut back by 2 bases and J by 1 base. Germline assignment: CDR1 MNHEY and CDR2 SVGEGT. CDR3 length equals 18 residues. CDR3 bases: TGTGCCAGCAGTTACGATCCGACTAGCGGGAGGGAATCCTACGAGCAGTACTTC. This codes for CASSYDPTSGRESYEQYF.

This clonotype came up many times. This sequence joins TRBV4-2 and TRBJ1-2, with D unresolved. V lost 2 bases and J lost 0, with 10 bases in between. CDR3 length: 15 residues. Germline V lookup: CDR1 LGHNA, CDR2 YNFKEQ. CDR3 sequence (DNA): TGTGCCAGCAGCCAATCCGACATACCTAACTATGGCTACACCTTC. Translated: CASSQSDIPNYGYTF.

This clonotype was counted only a few times. The chain combines TRBV7-9 with TRBJ2-3, with D tentatively TRBD1 (5 bases). The ends were cut back, 5 bases at V and 0 bases at J, with 18 bases in the middle. CDR3 length equals 17 residues. Germline lookup yields CDR1 SEHNR and CDR2 FQNEAQ (reference sequence). CDR3 DNA sequence: TGTGCCAGCAGCCTACAGGCCATTAGATCTAGCACAGATACGCAGTATTTT. This translates into CASSLQAIRSSTDTQYF.

This clonotype has at least ten counts. This chain connects TRBV6-2 or TRBV6-3 to TRBJ2-4, with 8 bases matching TRBD1. The CDR3 sequence is 14 residues long. Germline CDR1 reads MNHEY; CDR2 reads SVGEGT. V was clipped by 5 bases and J by 8 bases; unmatched bases: 8. CDR3 amino acids: CASSLSDRADIQYF. DNA of the CDR3: TGTGCCAGCAGTCTTTCGGACAGGGCGGACATTCAGTACTTC.

With regard to this clonotype: This may come from a read error, since a much larger clone is one base off. The gene calls are TRBV5-1 and TRBJ1-2, with D tentatively TRBD1 (5 bases). This CDR3 has 13 residues. V lost 2 bases, J lost 8 bases, and 13 bases lay in between. Germline V gives CDR1 SGHRS, CDR2 YFSETQ. Here the CDR3 reads CASSFPGTEGYTF. The DNA of the CDR3 is TGCGCCAGCAGCTTTCCGGGGACTGAAGGCTACACCTTC.

V is TRBV3-1 and J is TRBJ2-5; tentative D call: TRBD2 (6 bases). The V end was cut by 4 bases, the J end by 2 bases, with 14 bases between. The CDR3 runs 15 residues. Per germline, CDR1 LGHDT and CDR2 YNNKEL (reference sequence). The CDR3 here is CASSRVLALQETQYF. DNA of the CDR3: TGTGCCAGCAGCCGAGTCCTAGCGCTTCAAGAGACCCAGTACTTC.

This clonotype has more than one count but fewer than ten. The J gene is TRBJ2-3, the V gene TRBV6-2 or TRBV6-3; 8 bases map to TRBD1. This CDR3 spans 16 amino acids. The junction had 7 bases not matched to a gene; V was cut back by 5 bases and J by 0 bases. Germline V gives CDR1 MNHEY, CDR2 SVGEGT. The CDR3 nucleotides read TGTGCCAGCAGTCCACGACAGGGGATGAGCACAGATACGCAGTATTTT. Its protein is CASSPRQGMSTDTQYF.

This chain connects TRBV12-2 to TRBJ2-3; TRBD1 reflects the table's D call only, with no check against the DNA. TRBV12-2 is listed as a pseudogene. This CDR3 comprises 18 residues. CDR3 amino acids: CASRLARVCRGCTDTQYF. Here the CDR3 DNA reads TGTGCAAGTCGCTTAGCGCGCGTTTGTAGGGGCTGCACAGATACGCAGTATTTT.

The sample holds a few counts of this clonotype. This chain uses TRBV2 with TRBJ1-2; TRBD1 aligns across 9 bases. The CDR3 runs 15 residues. Trimming removed 6 bases from V and 8 bases from J; junction bases left unmatched: 13. CDR1 and CDR2 from the germline V gene are SNHLY and FYNNEI. The CDR3 region is CASSGPGTGRDGYTF. CDR3 nucleotide sequence: TGTGCCAGCAGCGGGCCTGGGACAGGGAGAGACGGCTACACCTTC.

This clonotype has more than one count but fewer than ten. The CDR3 coding sequence is TGTGCCAGCAGCTTAGAAAGACAGGGTTCCTACAATGAGCAGTTCTTC. Translated, it gives CASSLERQGSYNEQFF. The chain links TRBV7-4 to TRBJ2-1; 7 nucleotides match TRBD1. Looked up from germline, CDR1 is SGHVT and CDR2 is SQSDAQ. The CDR3 has 16 residues. J was trimmed by 1 base and V by 1 base; bases with no gene match: 4.

A few counts support this clonotype. V is TRBV4-1 and J is TRBJ2-1, with D perhaps being TRBD1 or TRBD2 (5 bases each). Germline-derived CDR1 and CDR2 are MGHRA and YSYEKL. This CDR3 contains 17 residues. V was shortened by 0 bases and J by 6 bases, with 18 bases between the two germline ends. CDR3: CASSQDGEEGWGNEQFF. The DNA of the CDR3 is TGCGCCAGCAGCCAAGATGGGGAAGAGGGGTGGGGCAATGAGCAGTTCTTC.

V gene TRBV7-9 combines with J gene TRBJ2-1; no reliable D call. The CDR3 is 15 amino acids. Germline V CDR1 and CDR2: SEHNR, FQNEAQ (reference sequence). Between the trimmed V and J ends, which lost 5 bases and 0 bases, there was a span of 11 bases. As DNA, the CDR3 is TGTGCCAGCAGCCCCCCTGACCGCTCCTACAATGAGCAGTTCTTC. Translated: CASSPPDRSYNEQFF.

This clonotype was counted ten times or more. V usage is TRBV20-1 and J usage is TRBJ1-1; tentative D call: TRBD1 (6 bases). Germline V gives CDR1 DFQATT, CDR2 SNEGSKA (reference sequence). The CDR3 length is 16 residues. Trimming shortened V by 5 bases and J by 0 bases, and 19 bases separated the two germline ends. This CDR3 reads CSALPQGRKVNTEAFF. The DNA for the CDR3 is TGCAGTGCTCTTCCCCAGGGGAGGAAAGTGAACACTGAAGCTTTCTTT.

V is TRBV6-5 and J is TRBJ2-3, with 11 bases identical to TRBD2. V dropped 8 bases and J dropped 4; count of bases not matched to a gene: 8. This CDR3 is built from 15 residues. Germline V gives CDR1 MNHEY, CDR2 SVGAGI. In DNA, the CDR3 is TGTGCCAGCTTAGCGGGAGGGCCGAATTCAGATACGCAGTATTTT. This encodes CASLAGGPNSDTQYF.

This clonotype was counted many times. The chain combines TRBV5-1 with TRBJ1-3; D unresolved. V lost 4 bases to trimming and J lost 2 bases, with 10 bases between them. The CDR3 consists of 14 residues. CDR1 and CDR2 (germline): SGHRS, YFSETQ. This CDR3 reads CASSGGATGNTIYF. CDR3 DNA: TGCGCCAGCAGCGGAGGAGCGACTGGAAACACCATATATTTT.

This clonotype was counted ten times or more. The gene calls are TRBV29-1 and TRBJ2-1, with 9 bases fitting TRBD2. V was clipped by 3 bases and J by 5 bases; unmatched bases: 5. CDR1 SQVTM and CDR2 ANQGSEA come from the germline V gene. CDR3 length equals 14 residues. CDR3 nucleotides: TGCAGCGTTGAGAGGCGGGAGGGAGACAATGAGCAGTTCTTC. Residues: CSVERREGDNEQFF.

This clonotype was seen more than once but under ten times. The chain links TRBV7-9 to TRBJ1-1, with 9 bases fitting TRBD1. V trimming: 3 bases; J trimming: 3 bases; junction bases outside the gene matches: 8. Germline-derived CDR1 and CDR2 are SEHNR and FQNEAQ (reference sequence). This CDR3 is built from 16 residues. Here the CDR3 DNA reads TGTGCCAGCAGCTTCACAGGGGGCCGGGGGGACACTGAAGCTTTCTTT. It yields the protein CASSFTGGRGDTEAFF. The full variable domain, in which reference TRBV7-9 and TRBJ1-1 provide the parts outside the CDR3, is DTGVSQNPRHKITKRGQNVTFRCDPISEHNRLYWYRQTLGQGPEFLTYFQNEAQLEKSRLLSDRFSAERPKGSFSTLEIQRTEQGDSAMYLCASSFTGGRGDTEAFFGQGTRLTVV.

This clonotype was seen a handful of times. The chain has TRBV27 and TRBJ2-4; perhaps TRBD1 as D (7 bases). CDR1 is MNHEY, CDR2 SMNVEV, per germline (reference sequence). The length of the CDR3 is 15 residues. V shed 3 bases and J shed 7 bases, with 16 bases lying between them. For the CDR3, the DNA is TGTGCCAGCAGTTTTGGGGTAGCAGGGGGGAACATTCAGTACTTC. It encodes CASSFGVAGGNIQYF.

This clonotype was observed at least ten times. The V call is TRBV18, the J call TRBJ2-5; 8 nucleotides align to TRBD1. Germline CDR1 KGHSH, CDR2 LQKENI. Trimming cost V 2 bases and J 5 bases; bases outside gene matches: 7. This CDR3 comprises 15 residues. CDR3 sequence (DNA): TGTGCCAGCTCACCATTGAGACAGGGGAGTGAGACCCAGTACTTC. Its translation is CASSPLRQGSETQYF.

The CDR3 loop is CASSQSLAADTQYF. The CDR3, as DNA: TGCGCCAGCAGCCAGTCACTAGCGGCAGATACGCAGTATTTT. The chain uses TRBV4-1 and TRBJ2-3; TRBD2 aligns across 8 bases. V shed 3 bases, J shed 4 bases, and the junction held 3 bases outside the gene matches. The CDR3 is 14 amino acids. Germline assignment: CDR1 MGHRA and CDR2 YSYEKL.

This clonotype appeared a few times. J is TRBJ1-1 and V is TRBV12-3 or TRBV12-4; 8 bases map to TRBD1. This CDR3 has 15 amino acids. V was clipped by 5 bases and J by 4 bases; unmatched bases: 9. The CDR3 nucleotides are TGTGCCAGCAGTATTCCAGGGGGCAGTGGCACTGAAGCTTTCTTT. Protein product: CASSIPGGSGTEAFF.